This TCR beta chain was recovered during a study of shared clonotypes between healthy human individuals. Study-level findings and limits: A generally larger estimated richness was seen in naive subsets than in memory subsets. The generation probabilities recorded for non-shared clonotypes fell below those of clonotypes shared by all four donors.

The test was conducted at deep level. Sequenced by immunoSEQ multiplex PCR; TCRdb stores in-frame clones only, minus some. The sample lists approximately 2.5 million clones, 93% seen once, with 0.36% in the top ten. In the case of this clone: Its specificity is not known.

The sequence derives from a man younger than 30 in good health. Some clones in this sample may be carry-over from other donors' samples. Sequenced material: naive CD4+ T cells from PBMCs. As to subset: CD45RA+ positively selected.

The CDR3 sequence: CASSLRLGPFHEQFF. CDR3 coding DNA: TGTGCCAGCAGTCTACGACTAGGCCCTTTTCATGAGCAGTTCTTC. This chain links TRBV28 with TRBJ2-1; a weak D match, TRBD2 (6 bases). Germline loops: CDR1 MDHEN, CDR2 SYDVKM. The CDR3 contains 15 residues. Trimming shortened V by 5 bases and J by 8 bases, and 19 bases separated the two germline ends.